These 25 T cell receptor beta chains were all obtained from the same sample, sequenced in a study of blood T cells in healthy people across ages. It was with a sample-barcoded 5' primer and a J-beta primer mix that a second PCR of about 7 to 12 cycles was run. TCRdb itself ran the 5' RACE reads through MiXCR, one entry per CDR3 protein. Of fewer than 1,000,000 distinct CDR3 sequences listed, around 42% are singletons. Sequencing input: blood. These receptors all come from a man aged 60 to 75 in good health.

This sequence joins TRBV7-2 and TRBJ1-2; a weak D match, TRBD1 (5 bases). With 0 bases removed from V and 2 bases from J, the gap between germline ends came to 10 bases. The germline V gene encodes CDR1 SGHTA and CDR2 FQGNSA. The CDR3 loop spans 15 amino acids. The CDR3 is CASSLAPDKNYGYTF. The DNA of the CDR3 is TGTGCCAGCAGCTTAGCCCCGGACAAGAACTATGGCTACACCTTC.

As regards this clonotype: A read error may be the cause here, since a much bigger clone is one base away. This chain uses TRBV20-1 with TRBJ2-7; TRBD1 agrees at 10 bases. Losses at the gene ends were 1 base for V and 3 bases for J; bases not matched to a gene: 3. The CDR3 extends over 14 amino acids. Germline V gene sequence: CDR1 DFQATT, CDR2 SNEGSKA (reference sequence). CDR3 loop: CSARGGTGVYEQYF. As DNA, the CDR3 is TGCAGTGCTAGAGGTGGGACAGGGGTCTACGAGCAGTACTTC.

Only a few counts were recorded for this clonotype. The chain combines TRBV6-2 or TRBV6-3 with TRBJ2-1; 8 bases agree with TRBD2. The V segment lost 4 bases and the J segment 8 bases; nucleotides outside the gene matches: 7. CDR3 length: 14 amino acids. Germline V gives CDR1 MNHEY, CDR2 SVGEGT. The CDR3 loop is CASSSWTSWDEQFF. CDR3 DNA: TGTGCCAGCAGTTCCTGGACTAGCTGGGATGAGCAGTTCTTC.

V is TRBV20-1 and J is TRBJ2-7, with a possible D match to TRBD2 (6 bases). Germline CDR1 DFQATT, CDR2 SNEGSKA (reference sequence). V was cut by 3 bases and J by 0 bases, with 15 bases left in between. The CDR3 consists of 15 residues. The CDR3, as DNA: TGCAGTGCTAGGGGTCCCCGGGACTCCTCCTACGAGCAGTACTTC. It codes for CSARGPRDSSYEQYF.

On this clonotype itself: A much larger clone is a single base away; this may be a read error. This sequence joins TRBV30 and TRBJ1-1; no definite D call. Germline V CDR1 and CDR2: GTSNPN, SVGIG (reference sequence). This CDR3 has 11 residues. The CDR3 bases are TGTGCCTGGCGCAGGAACACTGTAGCTTTCTTT. This gives the protein CAWRRNTVAFF. Combining the CDR3 with reference TRBV30 and TRBJ1-1 gives the whole variable domain SQTIHQWPATLVQPVGSPLSLECTVEGTSNPNLYWYRQAAGRGLQLLFYSVGIGQISSEVPQNLSASRPQDRQFILSSKKLLLSDSGFYLCAWRRNTVAFFGQGTRLTVV.

Only a few counts were recorded for this clonotype. The chain combines TRBV6-5 with TRBJ2-1; D might be TRBD2 (5 bases). Trimming stripped 1 base from V and 5 bases from J, with 9 bases between. CDR3 length: 14 residues. The germline V gene has CDR1 MNHEY and CDR2 SVGAGI. The CDR3 coding sequence is TGTGCCAGCAGTTACTTGGCGGGCGACAATGAGCAGTTCTTC. This sequence encodes CASSYLAGDNEQFF.

A remark on this clonotype: This may arise from a read error, as a much more abundant clone is one base away. The chain is built from TRBV3-1 and TRBJ2-7; D uncertain. CDR1 and CDR2 from the germline V gene are LGHDT and YNNKEL (reference sequence). The CDR3 contains 13 residues. Written as DNA, the CDR3 is TGTGTCAGCAGCCTCGGCCGTGTCTACGAGCAGTACTTC. Its protein is CVSSLGRVYEQYF.

The sample holds many counts of this clonotype. The chain combines TRBV7-9 with TRBJ2-5; no definite D call. Trimming removed 1 base at V and 2 bases at J, with 8 bases between. CDR1 is SEHNR, CDR2 FQNEAQ, per germline (reference sequence). The CDR3 extends over 14 amino acids. CDR3 sequence (DNA): TGTGCCAGCAGCTTAGTAGTGCAGCAAGAGACCCAGTACTTC. Its translation is CASSLVVQQETQYF.

This chain connects TRBV10-3 to TRBJ1-1; D is perhaps TRBD1 (5 bases). This CDR3 is built from 13 residues. From germline, CDR1 is ENHRY and CDR2 SYGVKD. V lost 7 bases and J 0 bases, leaving 9 bases between the germline ends. CDR3 sequence (DNA): TGTGCCATCAAGCGACAGATGAACACTGAAGCTTTCTTT. Its protein product is CAIKRQMNTEAFF.

The genes are TRBV14 and TRBJ2-5, with no clear D. Germline CDR1 is SGHDN and CDR2 is FVKESK. The CDR3 contains 13 residues. The V end was cut by 4 bases, the J end by 11 bases, with 17 bases between. The CDR3 bases are TGTGCCAGCAGCCGGGTTTCCTACAATGAGCAGTACTTC. Residues: CASSRVSYNEQYF. Together with reference TRBV14 and TRBJ2-5, the CDR3 gives the full variable domain: EAGVTQFPSHSVIEKGQTVTLRCDPISGHDNLYWYRRVMGKEIKFLLHFVKESKQDESGMPNNRFLAERTGGTYSTLKVQPAELEDSGVYFCASSRVSYNEQYFGPGTRLLVL.

Points on this clonotype: One junction end does not reproduce the germline sequence, and a read error may be involved. The chain combines TRBV25-1 with TRBJ1-2, with unresolved D. The CDR3 is 15 amino acids. Germline CDR1 is MGHDK and CDR2 is SYGVNS. CDR3 protein: CASSGYPAGGYDYTF. The CDR3 bases are TGTGCCAGCAGTGGTTACCCAGCCGGCGGCTATGACTACACCTTC.

This chain joins TRBV12-3 or TRBV12-4 and TRBJ2-5, with D possibly being TRBD1 (5 bases). V was pared by 6 bases and J by 3 bases, with 17 bases between. The CDR3 sequence is 15 residues long. The CDR3 loop is CASRRKGRKEETQYF. CDR3 nucleotides: TGTGCCAGCAGACGAAAGGGGCGTAAGGAAGAGACCCAGTACTTC.

This rearrangement joins TRBV5-5 to TRBJ1-1; 7 nucleotides agree with TRBD1. Germline V gene data show CDR1 as SGHKS and CDR2 as YYEKEE (reference sequence). Losses at the gene ends were 4 bases for V and 7 bases for J; bases not matched to a gene: 10. CDR3 size: 14 residues. The CDR3 DNA follows: TGTGCCAGCAGCCCGAAGGTGTGGGACAGTGAAGCTTTCTTT. Translating gives CASSPKVWDSEAFF.

The rearrangement joins TRBV5-4 to TRBJ2-5, with D possibly matching TRBD2 (5 bases). This CDR3 region has 14 residues. Trimming stripped 6 bases from V and 1 base from J, with 13 bases between. Germline-derived CDR1 and CDR2 are SGHNT and YYREEE (reference sequence). DNA of the CDR3: TGTGCCAGCACCGTCGGAGGAGCCCAAGAGACCCAGTACTTC. Its protein is CASTVGGAQETQYF.

The V gene is TRBV6-1, the J gene TRBJ2-6; 8 positions match TRBD1. CDR1 and CDR2 from the germline V gene are MNHNS and SASEGT. The CDR3 is 17 amino acids. The ends lost 6 bases at V and 0 bases at J; junction bases unmatched: 7. In DNA form, the CDR3 reads TGTGCCAGCAGGAACGGACAGGGATACTCTGGGGCCAACGTCCTGACTTTC. Encoded protein: CASRNGQGYSGANVLTF.

CDR3: CASSPPGQSLKEQFF. The CDR3 DNA is TGTGCCAGCAGCCCACCGGGACAGTCTCTAAAGGAGCAGTTCTTC. The rearrangement joins TRBV7-3 to TRBJ2-1; TRBD1 aligns across 7 bases. The germline V gene has CDR1 SGHTA and CDR2 FQGTGA. Unmatched junction bases numbered 14, after V lost 5 bases and J lost 10 bases. The CDR3 consists of 15 residues.

The chain has TRBV11-2 and TRBJ1-1; the match to TRBD1 covers 7 bases. J gave up 9 bases and V 5 bases, and 9 bases lay outside the gene matches. This CDR3 region has 13 residues. Per germline, CDR1 SGHAT and CDR2 FQNNGV. The CDR3 nucleotides read TGTGCCAGCAGCCCACCACTACAGGGGAAAGCTTTCTTT. This codes for CASSPPLQGKAFF.

Only a few counts were recorded for this clonotype. The J gene is TRBJ2-7, the V gene TRBV29-1, with D unresolved. The CDR3 contains 14 residues. Trimming stripped 8 bases from V and 0 bases from J, with 17 bases between. Germline CDR1 and CDR2: SQVTM and ANQGSEA. The CDR3 sequence: CSRSRWESSYEQYF. The CDR3 coding sequence is TGCAGCCGCTCCAGGTGGGAAAGCTCCTACGAGCAGTACTTC.

This clonotype came up once. This chain links TRBV9 with TRBJ2-3, with D possibly called TRBD1 or TRBD2 (6 bases each). Between the trimmed V and J ends, which lost 0 bases and 3 bases, there was a span of 14 bases. Germline CDR1 reads SGDLS; CDR2 reads YYNGEE. This CDR3 is built from 16 residues. CDR3 sequence: CASSVVYGGGTDTQYF. CDR3 DNA sequence: TGTGCCAGCAGCGTAGTGTACGGGGGCGGGACAGATACGCAGTATTTT.

The chain links TRBV9 to TRBJ2-1, with 7 bases identical to TRBD2. The J call could be wrong; TRBJ2-7 is a better fit for the DNA end. This CDR3 is built from 18 residues. Germline V gene data show CDR1 as SGDLS and CDR2 as YYNGEE. CDR3 amino acids: CASSVGLAHRSSYNEQYF. CDR3 DNA: TGTGCCAGCAGCGTAGGACTAGCTCACAGGAGCTCCTACAATGAGCAGTACTTC.

About this clonotype itself: At one of its ends the junction is not consistent with the germline gene, which may arise from a read error. The V gene is TRBV20-1, the J gene TRBJ2-1; 7 bases map to TRBD2. The CDR3 totals 15 residues. CDR1 and CDR2 from the germline V gene are DFQATT and SNEGSKA (reference sequence). The CDR3 region is CAPGRDPSSYNERFF. In DNA form, the CDR3 reads TGCGCTCCGGGGAGGGATCCTAGCTCCTACAATGAGCGGTTCTTC.

This chain joins TRBV21-1 and TRBJ2-1; the table's D gene call, TRBD1, was not cross checked with the DNA. TRBV21-1 is reported as a pseudogene. This CDR3 comprises 16 residues. The CDR3 DNA reads as TGTGCCAGCAGCGCCCCGCCGACTCGAGTTTACAATGAGCAGTTCTTC. Its translation: CASSAPPTRVYNEQFF.

For this clonotype: One base away lies a much larger clone, so this may be a sequencing read error. The chain couples TRBV12-3 or TRBV12-4 to TRBJ2-5; 7 bases map to TRBD1. V trimming: 6 bases; J trimming: 5 bases; junction bases outside the gene matches: 9. CDR3 length: 14 amino acids. DNA of the CDR3: TGTGCCAGCAGGTCCTCGACAGGGCTGGAGACCCAGTACTTC. Translation: CASRSSTGLETQYF.

This clonotype was counted a single time. The J gene is TRBJ2-3, the V gene TRBV24-1; 7 bases match TRBD1. The CDR3 runs 16 residues. V was pared by 4 bases and J by 3 bases, with 9 bases of the junction left unmatched. Germline CDR1 KGHDR, CDR2 SFDVKD. The CDR3 coding sequence is TGTGCCACCAGTGACGCGACAGGGATCGATACAGATACGCAGTATTTT. Amino acid sequence: CATSDATGIDTDTQYF.

This chain connects TRBV11-2 to TRBJ2-3; D might be TRBD2 (6 bases). V was pared by 5 bases and J by 1 base, with 16 bases between. The CDR3 is 16 residues long. The germline gives CDR1 SGHAT, CDR2 FQNNGV. In DNA, the CDR3 is TGTGCCAGCAGCCTTCTTGTCGGGGGTGGCACAGATACGCAGTATTTT. Translated: CASSLLVGGGTDTQYF.